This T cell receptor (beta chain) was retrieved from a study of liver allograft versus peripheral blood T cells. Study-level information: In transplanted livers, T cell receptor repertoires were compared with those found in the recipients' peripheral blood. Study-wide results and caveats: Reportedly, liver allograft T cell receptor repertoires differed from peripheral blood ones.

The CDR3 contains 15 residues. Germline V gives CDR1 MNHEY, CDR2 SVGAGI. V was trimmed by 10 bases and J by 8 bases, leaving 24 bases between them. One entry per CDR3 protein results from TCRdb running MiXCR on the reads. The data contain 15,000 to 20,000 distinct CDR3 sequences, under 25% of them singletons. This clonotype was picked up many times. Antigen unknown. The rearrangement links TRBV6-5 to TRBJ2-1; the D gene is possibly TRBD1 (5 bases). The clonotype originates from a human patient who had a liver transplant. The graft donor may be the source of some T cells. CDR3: CAISKGALVNHEQFF. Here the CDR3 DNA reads TGTGCCATTTCGAAAGGGGCGCTAGTAAACCATGAGCAGTTCTTC.